What follows are 27 T cell receptor beta chains derived from one specimen sequenced in a study of cytomegalovirus exposure and HLA in healthy donors. In the PCR, 60 Vbeta and 13 Jbeta primers were used. Using immunoSEQ multiplex PCR, the repertoire was profiled, and TCRdb retains in-frame clones only, with some absent. The sample contains 130,000 or so clones, roughly 8.8% of which appear only once. The sequencing input was PBMCs. These receptors were collected from a woman in her thirties or forties in good health and CMV-seropositive.

This chain joins TRBV2 and TRBJ2-7, with 12 bases aligning to TRBD2. The CDR3 loop spans 16 amino acids. From germline, CDR1 is SNHLY and CDR2 FYNNEI. V gave up 5 bases and J gave up 2 bases; unmatched junction bases: 7. DNA for the CDR3: TGTGCCAGCAGTTTCCAGCGACTAGCGGGGGCCTACGAGCAGTACGTC. It codes for CASSFQRLAGAYEQYV.

The table lists this clone with a few counts. The CDR3 reads CASSVWDRTQANYGYTF. The CDR3 nucleotides read TGTGCCAGCAGCGTATGGGACAGAACACAAGCTAACTATGGCTACACCTTC. V usage is TRBV9 and J usage is TRBJ1-2, with 7 bases fitting TRBD1. Germline V gene data show CDR1 as SGDLS and CDR2 as YYNGEE. J was trimmed by 0 bases and V by 1 base; bases with no gene match: 9. This CDR3 has 17 amino acids. The whole variable domain, remainder taken from reference TRBV9 and TRBJ1-2, is DSGVTQTPKHLITATGQRVTLRCSPRSGDLSVYWYQQSLDQGLQFLIQYYNGEERAKGNILERFSAQQFPDLHSELNLSSLELGDSALYFCASSVWDRTQANYGYTFGSGTRLTVV.

The rearrangement joins TRBV5-1 to TRBJ2-3; a possible D gene is TRBD2 (6 bases). The CDR3 is 14 amino acids. CDR1 and CDR2 (germline): SGHRS, YFSETQ. With 4 bases removed from V and 8 bases from J, the gap between germline ends came to 17 bases. The CDR3 nucleotides read TGCGCCAGCAGCGCCGGGACTTCCGAAGTTACGCAGTATTTT. Residues: CASSAGTSEVTQYF.

A few counts support this clone. The chain uses TRBV6-1 and TRBJ2-7; the match to TRBD1 covers 8 bases. With V trimmed by 7 bases and J by 5 bases, 13 bases remained unmatched. The CDR3 runs to 15 residues. The germline V gene encodes CDR1 MNHNS and CDR2 SASEGT. DNA for the CDR3: TGTGCCAGCAAAGGATGGAACAGGGGGAAGAACGAGCAGTACTTC. This translates into CASKGWNRGKNEQYF.

The rearrangement links TRBV4-3 to TRBJ2-1; 8 bases match TRBD2. The CDR3 is made up of 16 amino acids. The germline gives CDR1 LGHNA, CDR2 YSLEER. V was clipped by 0 bases and J by 4 bases; unmatched bases: 5. The CDR3 here is CASSQDAGGQYNEQFF. CDR3 in DNA: TGCGCCAGCAGCCAAGATGCGGGGGGCCAATACAATGAGCAGTTCTTC.

Comment on this clone: Other nucleotide sequences in the sample specify the same CDR3. The gene calls are TRBV10-3 and TRBJ2-2; 16 positions agree with TRBD2. This CDR3 contains 18 residues. Germline assignment: CDR1 ENHRY and CDR2 SYGVKD. V dropped 4 bases and J dropped 4; count of bases not matched to a gene: 6. The CDR3 DNA is TGTGCCATCAGTGTCGGGACTAGCGGGGGGGCAGGCACCGGGGAGCTGTTTTTT. It is translated as CAISVGTSGGAGTGELFF.

The chain carries TRBV7-9 and TRBJ2-6, with D possibly being TRBD1 (5 bases). The V gene lost 2 bases and the J gene lost 0 bases, with 14 bases spanning the gap. The CDR3 consists of 18 residues. Germline CDR1 and CDR2: SEHNR and FQNEAQ (reference sequence). The DNA of the CDR3 is TGTGCCAGCAGCTTATGGGCAGGGTTCGGCTCTGGGGCCAACGTCCTGACTTTC. The encoded protein is CASSLWAGFGSGANVLTF.

The genes are TRBV7-9 and TRBJ2-1; no definite D call. In germline, CDR1 is SEHNR, CDR2 FQNEAQ (reference sequence). CDR3 size: 10 residues. The V end lost 5 bases, the J end lost 7 bases, and 3 bases lay between the germline ends. CDR3 region: CASSENEQFF. CDR3 nucleotide sequence: TGTGCCAGCAGCGAGAATGAGCAGTTCTTC.

This clone was seen a handful of times. The V gene is TRBV5-1, the J gene TRBJ1-4, with TRBD1 as a possible D gene (5 bases). This CDR3 spans 16 amino acids. The germline V and J ends were trimmed by 1 base and 7 bases, with 17 bases remaining between them. In germline, CDR1 is SGHRS, CDR2 YFSETQ. The CDR3 loop reads CASSLTRGAGREKLFF. CDR3 DNA: TGCGCCAGCAGCTTGACGCGGGGCGCGGGTCGTGAAAAACTGTTTTTT.

V usage is TRBV7-3 and J usage is TRBJ2-2; a weak D match, TRBD2 (7 bases). The V end was cut by 6 bases, the J end by 6 bases, with 11 bases between. The CDR3 loop spans 13 amino acids. The germline V gene encodes CDR1 SGHTA and CDR2 FQGTGA. The CDR3 sequence is CASSVGGAGELFF. The CDR3 DNA follows: TGTGCCAGCAGTGTAGGGGGGGCCGGGGAGCTGTTTTTT. Filled out from reference TRBV7-3 and TRBJ2-2, the complete variable domain reads GAGVSQTPSNKVTEKGKYVELRCDPISGHTALYWYRQSLGQGPEFLIYFQGTGAADDSGLPNDRFFAVRPEGSVSTLKIQRTERGDSAVYLCASSVGGAGELFFGEGSRLTVL.

This clone has a handful of counts. This rearrangement joins TRBV9 to TRBJ2-5; 7 nucleotides line up with TRBD1. CDR1 is SGDLS, CDR2 YYNGEE, per germline. With V trimmed by 3 bases and J by 5 bases, 4 bases remained unmatched. There are 13 residues in the CDR3. The CDR3, as DNA: TGTGCCAGCAGCGCGGGACAGTGGGAGACCCAGTACTTC. Encoded protein: CASSAGQWETQYF.

In this sample, this clone turned up a few times. The CDR3 nucleotides are TGTGCCAGCAGCGGACGGACAGGGGTTAACTATGGCTACACCTTC. Its protein is CASSGRTGVNYGYTF. V is TRBV9 and J is TRBJ1-2, with TRBD1 matching 9 bases. Germline assignment: CDR1 SGDLS and CDR2 YYNGEE. Trimming cost V 3 bases and J 1 base; bases outside gene matches: 4. The CDR3 sequence is 15 residues long.

This clone occurred a few times. This chain uses TRBV7-2 with TRBJ1-1; no reliable D call. Trimming left V 1 base short and J 10 bases short, with 16 bases between. CDR1 is SGHTA and CDR2 is FQGNSA in the germline V gene. This CDR3 comprises 14 residues. The CDR3 loop reads CASSLDKAGRGAFF. Here the CDR3 DNA reads TGTGCCAGCAGCTTAGACAAGGCCGGCCGAGGAGCTTTCTTT.

This sequence joins TRBV6-1 and TRBJ2-5; 7 bases fit TRBD2. V shed 9 bases and J 1 base; nucleotides not matched to a gene: 5. The germline V gene has CDR1 MNHNS and CDR2 SASEGT. The CDR3 totals 13 residues. Written as DNA, the CDR3 is TGTGCCAGTCAACTAGCGCGCCAAGAGACCCAGTACTTC. Translation: CASQLARQETQYF.

This clone was detected only a few times. The rearrangement uses TRBV19 and TRBJ1-2; TRBD1 might be the D (5 bases). CDR3 length equals 15 residues. Per germline, CDR1 LNHDA and CDR2 SQIVND (reference sequence). Trimming removed 5 bases at V and 4 bases at J, with 17 bases between. The CDR3 DNA sequence: TGTGCCAGTAGTCCCCTCGGAGGGGCTGGCTATGGCTACACCTTC. Its translation is CASSPLGGAGYGYTF.

The chain recombines TRBV5-4 with TRBJ2-2; D unclear. This CDR3 spans 12 amino acids. Germline V gives CDR1 SGHNT, CDR2 YYREEE (reference sequence). The CDR3 protein is CVFIGNTGELFF. The CDR3 bases are TGTGTCTTCATCGGGAACACCGGGGAGCTGTTTTTT.

This clone was counted between two and nine times. The gene calls are TRBV7-2 and TRBJ2-3; the D gene is possibly TRBD2 (7 bases). Trimming took off 0 bases at V and 7 bases at J, with 14 bases between the two ends. Germline loops: CDR1 SGHTA, CDR2 FQGNSA. This CDR3 has 15 amino acids. In DNA form, the CDR3 reads TGTGCCAGCAGCTTAGCGGCGGGGGCTAGAAATACGCAGTATTTT. This sequence encodes CASSLAAGARNTQYF.

V and J are TRBV6-6 and TRBJ2-7; 11 bases fit TRBD1. V was clipped by 7 bases and J by 12 bases; unmatched bases: 11. Germline V gives CDR1 MNHNY, CDR2 SVGAGI (reference sequence). The CDR3 spans 13 residues. CDR3 region: CASTKGDRGNMYF. In DNA, the CDR3 is TGTGCCAGCACCAAGGGGGACAGGGGGAATATGTACTTC.

The chain combines TRBV6-6 with TRBJ2-7; a possible D gene is TRBD2 (6 bases). Trimming removed 0 bases from V and 10 bases from J, with 16 bases in between. CDR3 length: 14 amino acids. Germline CDR1 MNHNY, CDR2 SVGAGI (reference sequence). The DNA for the CDR3 is TGTGCCAGCAGTTACTCGAATTCGGGGGAGGATCAGTACTTC. This translates into CASSYSNSGEDQYF.

This clone showed up many times. V usage is TRBV4-1 and J usage is TRBJ2-1, with D possibly TRBD1 on 6 matching bases. This CDR3 has 16 amino acids. Germline V gives CDR1 MGHRA, CDR2 YSYEKL. Between the trimmed V and J ends, which lost 2 bases and 3 bases, there was a span of 14 bases. The CDR3 sequence: CASSQRFADSYNEQFF. In DNA form, the CDR3 reads TGCGCCAGCAGCCAAAGATTCGCGGACAGCTACAATGAGCAGTTCTTC.

A few counts support this clone. The CDR3 coding sequence is TGCGCCAGCAGAAGGACACCCGATCAGCCCCAGCATTTT. Its protein is CASRRTPDQPQHF. This rearrangement joins TRBV5-1 to TRBJ1-5, with D maybe TRBD1 (5 bases). V lost 5 bases, J lost 5 bases, and 11 bases lay in between. The CDR3 loop spans 13 amino acids. Germline CDR1 reads SGHRS; CDR2 reads YFSETQ.

The chain employs TRBV7-8 and TRBJ1-5, with D possibly being TRBD1 (5 bases). Germline CDR1 SGHVS, CDR2 FQNEAQ. Trimming removed 1 base from V and 11 bases from J, with 15 bases in between. The CDR3 is made up of 14 amino acids. This CDR3 reads CASSLDPAGSTQHF. The CDR3 region has the DNA TGTGCCAGCAGCTTAGATCCCGCAGGGTCAACCCAGCATTTT.

This sequence joins TRBV18 and TRBJ2-7; 7 bases agree with TRBD1. This CDR3 comprises 17 residues. The ends lost 1 base at V and 0 bases at J; junction bases unmatched: 9. The V gene's germline CDR1 is KGHSH and CDR2 LQKENI. The DNA for the CDR3 is TGTGCCAGCTCACCACTGGGGACAGCAGTCTCCTCCTACGAGCAGTACTTC. Its translation is CASSPLGTAVSSYEQYF.

This clone was seen a few times. The rearrangement joins TRBV6-4 to TRBJ1-5; 8 bases are a match to TRBD1. CDR1 is MRHNA and CDR2 is SNTAGT in the germline V gene. J was trimmed by 7 bases and V by 3 bases; bases with no gene match: 2. The CDR3 is made up of 13 amino acids. The CDR3 sequence: CASSEDRGQPQHF. CDR3 in DNA: TGTGCCAGCAGTGAAGACAGGGGACAGCCCCAGCATTTT.

There are a few counts of this clone. The chain couples TRBV6-5 to TRBJ1-1, with D possibly TRBD1 on 5 matching bases. The V and J ends lost 0 bases and 5 bases respectively, with 16 bases between them. CDR3 length equals 16 residues. Germline-derived CDR1 and CDR2 are MNHEY and SVGAGI. Written as DNA, the CDR3 is TGTGCCAGCAGTTACTCTCCAGGGCCCGTTGGAACTGAAGCTTTCTTT. Its translation: CASSYSPGPVGTEAFF.

The chain employs TRBV10-3 and TRBJ2-1; 9 nucleotides match TRBD2. Germline values: CDR1 ENHRY, CDR2 SYGVKD. The CDR3 is made up of 17 amino acids. Trimming cost V 3 bases and J 4 bases; bases outside gene matches: 10. CDR3 bases: TGTGCCATCAGTGACGCGGGGGGGGCTCGACCTTACAATGAGCAGTTCTTC. It is translated as CAISDAGGARPYNEQFF.

This clone came up a few times. The gene calls are TRBV7-9 and TRBJ1-2; 8 bases align to TRBD1. Germline V CDR1 and CDR2: SEHNR, FQNEAQ (reference sequence). The CDR3 length is 16 residues. Losses at the gene ends were 4 bases for V and 4 bases for J; bases not matched to a gene: 11. The CDR3 is CASSSESGGHLYGYTF. CDR3 DNA sequence: TGTGCCAGCAGCTCCGAGTCAGGGGGCCACCTCTATGGCTACACCTTC.